Listed here are 5 T cell receptor beta chains from one sample, sequenced in a study of blood T cells in healthy people across ages. Primers used in a second PCR of about 6 to 12 cycles were a sample-barcoded 5' primer and a J-beta primer mix. One entry per CDR3 protein, called by TCRdb with MiXCR from the 5' RACE reads. This table has roughly 800,000 distinct CDR3 sequences, 20% to 30% appearing once. These same data were also listed under a study on T cells of mothers and their children.

The sample consisted of blood. The receptors shown here come from a boy younger than 18 in good health.

The rearrangement joins TRBV7-2 to TRBJ2-5, with 12 positions matching TRBD2. The CDR3 runs 16 residues. V dropped 5 bases and J dropped 4; count of bases not matched to a gene: 8. Germline V gene sequence: CDR1 SGHTA, CDR2 FQGNSA. CDR3 coding DNA: TGTGCCAGCAGCCCCCGGCCGACTAGCGGGGGAGAGACCCAGTACTTC. Its protein product is CASSPRPTSGGETQYF. Full variable domain (outside the CDR3, taken from reference TRBV7-2 and TRBJ2-5): GAGVSQSPSNKVTEKGKDVELRCDPISGHTALYWYRQSLGQGLEFLIYFQGNSAPDKSGLPSDRFSAERTGGSVSTLTIQRTQQEDSAVYLCASSPRPTSGGETQYFGPGTRLLVL.

This clonotype has a count of ten or more. The chain has TRBV6-1 and TRBJ2-5; D might be TRBD1 (7 bases). The J call is in doubt because the DNA end fits TRBJ2-7 better. CDR1 and CDR2 (germline): MNHNS, SASEGT. This CDR3 is 14 amino acids long. This CDR3 reads CASSAGDSSYEQYF. The CDR3 nucleotides are TGTGCCAGCAGTGCGGGGGACAGTTCCTACGAGCAGTACTTC.

The gene calls are TRBV20-1 and TRBJ1-2; D ambiguous. The germline V gene encodes CDR1 DFQATT and CDR2 SNEGSKA (reference sequence). CDR3 length: 13 amino acids. V lost 0 bases and J lost 7, with 12 bases in between. The CDR3 region has the DNA TGCAGTGCTAGAGATCGTAGGGATGGTGGCTACACCTTC. Its translation: CSARDRRDGGYTF.

This clonotype has only a few counts. This rearrangement joins TRBV6-6 to TRBJ2-5, with 7 bases identical to TRBD2. The CDR3 runs 13 residues. The V and J ends lost 8 bases and 5 bases, in that order; junction bases with no gene match: 8. CDR1 and CDR2 (germline): MNHNY, SVGAGI (reference sequence). DNA for the CDR3: TGTGCCAGCCAGGTAGCGGGTGGCGAGACCCAGTACTTC. It is translated as CASQVAGGETQYF.

The chain links TRBV5-1 to TRBJ2-7; D gene unclear. Germline V CDR1 and CDR2: SGHRS, YFSETQ. V lost 0 bases to trimming and J lost 4 bases, with 11 bases between them. This CDR3 has 14 amino acids. The CDR3: CASSLDTAGYEQYF. The CDR3 coding sequence is TGCGCCAGCAGCTTGGATACAGCTGGTTACGAGCAGTACTTC.